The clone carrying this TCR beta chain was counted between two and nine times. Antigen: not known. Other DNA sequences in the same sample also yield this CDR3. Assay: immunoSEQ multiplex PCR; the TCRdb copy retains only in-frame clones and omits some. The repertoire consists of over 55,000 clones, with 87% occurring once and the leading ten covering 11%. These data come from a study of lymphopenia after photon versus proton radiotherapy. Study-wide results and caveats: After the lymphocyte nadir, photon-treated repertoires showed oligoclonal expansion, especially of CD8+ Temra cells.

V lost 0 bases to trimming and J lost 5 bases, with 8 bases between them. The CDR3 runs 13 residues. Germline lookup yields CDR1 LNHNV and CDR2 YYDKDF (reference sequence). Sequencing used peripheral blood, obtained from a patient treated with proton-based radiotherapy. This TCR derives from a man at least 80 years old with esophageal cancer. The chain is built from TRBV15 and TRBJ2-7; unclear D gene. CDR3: CATSRELFNEQYF. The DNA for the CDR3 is TGTGCCACCAGCAGAGAACTGTTTAACGAGCAGTACTTC.